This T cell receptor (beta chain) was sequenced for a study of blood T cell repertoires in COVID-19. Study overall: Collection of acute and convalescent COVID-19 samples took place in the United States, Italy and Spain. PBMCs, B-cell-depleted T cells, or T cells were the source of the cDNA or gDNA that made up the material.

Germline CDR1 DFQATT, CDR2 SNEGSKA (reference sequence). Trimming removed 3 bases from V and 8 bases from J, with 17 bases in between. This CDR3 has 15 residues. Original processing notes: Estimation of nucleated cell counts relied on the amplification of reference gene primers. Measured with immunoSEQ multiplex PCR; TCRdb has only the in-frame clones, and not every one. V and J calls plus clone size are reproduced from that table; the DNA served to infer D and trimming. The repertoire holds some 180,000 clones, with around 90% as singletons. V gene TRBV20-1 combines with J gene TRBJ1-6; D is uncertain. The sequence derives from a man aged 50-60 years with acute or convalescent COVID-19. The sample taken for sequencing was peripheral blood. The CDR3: CSASPWGGRDSPLHF. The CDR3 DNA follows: TGCAGTGCTAGTCCATGGGGAGGGCGGGATTCACCCCTCCACTTT.